This paragraph covers one T cell receptor (beta chain) sequence. The antigen remains unidentified. The TCR beta CDR3 regions underwent amplification using RNA transcripts as the source. TCR CDR3 regions were first amplified by RT-PCR with HTBI primers. TCRdb redid the calling of the multiplex PCR reads with MiXCR, one entry per CDR3 protein. The sample holds hundreds of thousands of distinct CDR3 sequences, approximately 40% seen once. CDR1 MNHEY and CDR2 SVGAGI come from the germline V gene. The CDR3 spans 12 residues. Trimming left V 8 bases short and J 4 bases short, with 11 bases between. This record comes from a study of T cells in Graves' hyperthyroidism and ophthalmopathy. The study's findings and limits: Appearing also in blood were most of the thyroid clonotypes expanded above 0.001.

This clonotype was obtained from a man younger than 35 with Graves' hyperthyroidism. The sequencing input was blood. The chain carries TRBV6-5 and TRBJ1-1; D unclear. CDR3 DNA sequence: TGTGCCAGCTGGGGAGTAGGCACTGAAGCTTTCTTT. Translated, it gives CASWGVGTEAFF.